The rows below give T cell receptor beta chains drawn from one sample of a study of blood T cell repertoires in COVID-19. The method was immunoSEQ multiplex PCR; TCRdb's version includes in-frame clones alone and lacks a portion of them. The sample consists of about 200,000 clones, about nine tenths of them appearing once. The sequencing sample was made of peripheral blood. The receptor set was obtained from a man younger than 30 with active or convalescent COVID-19. CDR3s include the opening cysteine and the closing phenylalanine or tryptophan. A D gene is named only where the DNA matches it firmly. Clone size is given for some rows only: seen once, a few or many times, or a class if the clone is expanded.

d_call,j_call,clone_size,v_call,cdr3_aa,cdr3_nt
TRBD2,TRBJ2-3,.,TRBV19,CASSVGLAGGSDTQYF,TGTGCCAGTAGTGTCGGACTAGCGGGAGGCTCAGATACGCAGTATTTT
.,TRBJ2-1,.,TRBV9,CASSVAHQGYSYNEQFF,TGTGCCAGCAGCGTAGCCCACCAGGGTTACTCCTACAATGAGCAGTTCTTC
.,TRBJ2-7,.,TRBV5-4,CASHSGSSYEQYF,TGTGCCAGCCATTCCGGGTCCTCCTACGAGCAGTACTTC
TRBD1,TRBJ1-1,.,TRBV6-6,CASSPRAKTGGLTEAFF,TGTGCCAGCAGTCCCAGGGCCAAGACAGGGGGCTTGACTGAAGCTTTCTTT
TRBD2,TRBJ2-1,.,TRBV19,CASSRGTSGSYNEQFF,TGTGCCAGTAGTAGGGGGACTAGCGGTTCCTACAATGAGCAGTTCTTC
TRBD2,TRBJ2-3,few,TRBV7-7,CASSLGLAGGEDTQYF,TGTGCTAGCAGCCTAGGACTAGCGGGAGGGGAAGATACGCAGTATTTT
TRBD1,TRBJ1-5,.,TRBV5-6,CASSLTMTGRGNQPQHF,TGTGCCAGCAGCTTGACAATGACAGGGCGGGGCAATCAGCCCCAGCATTTT
.,TRBJ1-1,.,TRBV2,CASSAGQNTEAFF,TGTGCCAGCAGCGCCGGACAGAACACTGAAGCTTTCTTT
.,TRBJ1-1,.,TRBV19,CASSISVRGTEAFF,TGTGCCAGTAGTATAAGCGTGCGTGGCACTGAAGCTTTCTTT
.,TRBJ1-1,.,TRBV5-1,CASSLAGVGTEAFF,TGCGCCAGCAGCTTGGCAGGGGTTGGCACTGAAGCTTTCTTT
.,TRBJ1-6,.,TRBV6-5,CASSYANGQRNSPLHF,TGTGCCAGCAGTTACGCGAATGGACAGCGTAATTCACCCCTCCACTTT
TRBD1,TRBJ1-5,.,TRBV3-1/TRBV3-2,CASSQDGTANQPQHF,TGTGCCAGCAGCCAAGATGGGACAGCAAATCAGCCCCAGCATTTT
.,TRBJ1-5,few,TRBV19,CASSIGGDSQRGRPQHF,TGTGCCAGTAGTATCGGGGGGGACTCTCAGAGAGGAAGGCCCCAGCATTTT
.,TRBJ1-1,.,TRBV5-1,CASSREVMNTEAFF,TGCGCCAGCAGCCGCGAGGTCATGAACACTGAAGCTTTCTTT
.,TRBJ2-5,.,TRBV9,CASSVVGTGQETQYF,TGTGCCAGCAGCGTAGTAGGAACAGGTCAAGAGACCCAGTACTTC
.,TRBJ1-6,.,TRBV19,CASSDRRNSPLHF,TGTGCCAGTAGCGACAGAAGGAATTCACCCCTCCACTTT
.,TRBJ1-1,.,TRBV15,CATSPRRNRMNTEAFF,TGTGCCACCAGCCCTCGTAGAAACCGTATGAACACTGAAGCTTTCTTT
.,TRBJ2-4,.,TRBV30,CAQSQGSEDIQYF,TGTGCCCAATCTCAGGGGTCGGAGGACATTCAGTACTTC
.,TRBJ2-1,.,TRBV5-8,CASSLKSFTEQFF,TGTGCCAGCAGCCTTAAAAGCTTCACTGAGCAGTTCTTC
.,TRBJ2-2,.,TRBV7-7,CASSPHPTGTGELFF,TGTGCTAGCAGCCCCCACCCCACGGGCACCGGGGAGCTGTTTTTT
.,TRBJ2-2,.,TRBV9,CASSVDGSGHVTGELFF,TGTGCCAGCAGCGTAGATGGTTCGGGACACGTCACCGGGGAGCTGTTTTTT
TRBD1,TRBJ1-1,.,TRBV7-9,CASSTNTGTGINTEAFF,TGTGCCAGCAGCACAAACACCGGGACAGGAATAAACACTGAAGCTTTCTTT
TRBD1,TRBJ2-7,.,TRBV7-2,CASSFKGGAGEQYF,TGTGCCAGCAGCTTCAAAGGGGGCGCGGGCGAGCAGTACTTC
TRBD2,TRBJ2-7,.,TRBV5-6,CASSSRWTSGTYEQYF,TGTGCCAGCAGCTCACGGTGGACTAGCGGCACCTACGAGCAGTACTTC
.,TRBJ1-1,.,TRBV6-5,CASGPRGRGNTEAFF,TGTGCCAGCGGGCCGCGGGGGCGAGGGAACACTGAAGCTTTCTTT
.,TRBJ1-6,once,TRBV5-1,CASSLGLLGFSNSPLHF,TGCGCCAGCAGCTTGGGCCTTTTGGGCTTCTCGAATTCACCCCTCCACTTT
.,TRBJ2-7,few,TRBV7-9,CASSMTGREQYF,TGTGCCAGCAGCATGACAGGACGCGAGCAGTACTTC
TRBD1,TRBJ1-4,.,TRBV6-1,CASSELTGGEKLFF,TGTGCCAGCAGTGAACTGACAGGGGGTGAAAAACTGTTTTTT
.,TRBJ2-7,few,TRBV14,CASSQFLDEQYF,TGTGCCAGCAGCCAATTTCTCGACGAGCAGTACTTC
.,TRBJ1-6,.,TRBV7-2,CASSQGNSPLHF,TGTGCCAGCAGCCAGGGGAATTCACCCCTCCACTTT
TRBD1,TRBJ1-2,.,TRBV6-5,CASSRQGAGDYGYTF,TGTGCCAGCAGCAGACAGGGGGCAGGGGACTATGGCTACACCTTC
.,TRBJ2-5,.,TRBV11-3,CASSLGGMYQETQYF,TGTGCCAGCAGCTTAGGCGGGATGTACCAAGAGACCCAGTACTTC
TRBD2,TRBJ2-7,.,TRBV18,CASSPWREGLAYEQYF,TGTGCCAGCTCACCGTGGCGAGAGGGACTAGCCTACGAGCAGTACTTC
.,TRBJ2-1,.,TRBV9,CASSVWATNNEQFF,TGTGCCAGCAGCGTATGGGCTACCAACAATGAGCAGTTCTTC
.,TRBJ1-5,.,TRBV6-4,CASTNRVLNQPQHF,TGTGCCAGCACCAACAGGGTCCTTAATCAGCCCCAGCATTTT
TRBD1,TRBJ1-5,.,TRBV4-3,CASSRGTGNNQPQHF,TGCGCCAGCAGCCGAGGGACAGGGAACAATCAGCCCCAGCATTTT
TRBD1,TRBJ1-2,few,TRBV5-4,CASSQTGVYGYTF,TGTGCCAGCAGTCAGACAGGGGTCTATGGCTACACCTTC
.,TRBJ2-3,.,TRBV5-4,CASSPAGGSTDTQYF,TGTGCCAGCAGCCCTGCGGGCGGGAGCACAGATACGCAGTATTTT
.,TRBJ1-3,.,TRBV19,CASSMVRGAGNTIYF,TGTGCCAGTAGTATGGTTAGGGGCGCTGGAAACACCATATATTTT
TRBD1,TRBJ1-6,.,TRBV5-1,CASAATGLNSPLHF,TGCGCCAGTGCAGCGACAGGGCTTAATTCACCCCTCCACTTT
TRBD2,TRBJ2-1,.,TRBV5-5,CASSLRDLGAGGYNEQFF,TGTGCCAGCAGCTTGAGGGATCTTGGGGCGGGAGGGTACAATGAGCAGTTCTTC
TRBD2,TRBJ2-1,.,TRBV14,CASSQATGTSGRAYNEQFF,TGTGCCAGCAGCCAAGCCACCGGGACTAGCGGGAGGGCCTACAATGAGCAGTTCTTC
TRBD1,TRBJ1-4,.,TRBV6-5,CASTWTGVSNEKLFF,TGTGCCAGCACATGGACAGGGGTTAGTAATGAAAAACTGTTTTTT
.,TRBJ1-1,.,TRBV6-5,CASRRSPMNTEAFF,TGTGCCAGCAGGAGAAGTCCTATGAACACTGAAGCTTTCTTT
TRBD1,TRBJ1-6,.,TRBV30,CAWTLGTVNSPLHF,TGTGCCTGGACCCTTGGGACAGTGAATTCACCCCTCCACTTT
.,TRBJ1-2,.,TRBV12-3/TRBV12-4,CASSFDRSYGYTF,TGTGCCAGCAGTTTTGACAGGAGCTATGGCTACACCTTC
TRBD2,TRBJ2-3,.,TRBV5-4,CASNTPGLAASTDTQYF,TGTGCCAGCAATACTCCGGGACTAGCAGCGAGCACAGATACGCAGTATTTT
.,TRBJ1-2,.,TRBV6-5,CASSYSLSYGYTF,TGTGCCAGCAGTTACTCCCTGAGTTATGGCTACACCTTC
TRBD1,TRBJ2-7,.,TRBV2,CASNLGQGLSYEQYF,TGTGCCAGCAACTTAGGACAGGGCCTATCCTACGAGCAGTACTTC
TRBD2,TRBJ2-7,.,TRBV19,CASSIRSGGPYEQYF,TGTGCCAGTAGTATACGGTCGGGGGGACCCTACGAGCAGTACTTC
.,TRBJ1-3,.,TRBV7-8,CASSFTGRGNTIYF,TGTGCCAGCAGCTTCACAGGGCGTGGAAACACCATATATTTT
.,TRBJ1-6,once,TRBV6-2/TRBV6-3,CASSPDNPSYNSPLHF,TGTGCCAGCAGCCCAGACAATCCCTCCTATAATTCACCCCTCCACTTT
.,TRBJ1-3,.,TRBV19,CASSIEVDTIYF,TGTGCCAGTAGTATCGAGGTGGACACCATATATTTT
.,TRBJ1-1,.,TRBV9,CASSVGGTRGNTEAFF,TGTGCCAGCAGCGTAGGAGGAACCAGGGGAAACACTGAAGCTTTCTTT